The present TCR beta chain was sequenced within a study of PD-1 blockade in classical Hodgkin lymphoma (dated by TCRdb to the early 2020s). About the full investigation: Nivolumab dosing was 3 mg/kg intravenously every 2 weeks, continuing until either disease progression or unacceptable toxicity. The study used CyTOF and TCR beta sequencing to define a peripheral blood immune signature of response to PD-1 blockade in classical Hodgkin lymphoma. Beyond this particular receptor, the publication reports: By C4D1, a significant rise was seen in CD4+ TCR diversity but not in CD8+ TCR diversity (p=0.0027 vs p=0.16), and the rise was most apparent among complete responders (p=0.02). Newly diagnosed patients were reported to have lower baseline TCR diversity than healthy donors, and relapsed/refractory patients were reported to have lower baseline TCR diversity still. Lower diversity was observed in patients in whom nivolumab was started less than 1 year after ASCT, and these patients were excluded from later analyses so that confounding by immune reconstitution would be avoided. Trial patients with a complete response had baseline diversity similar to that of newly diagnosed patients, while partial responders and progressors had significantly lower diversity. The study covered only a single clinical trial cohort, and the causes of the repertoire differences, possibly disease activity or prior therapy, were still not defined.

The Qiagen DNeasy kit was used to extract genomic DNA both from unsorted PBMCs and from the negatively selected CD4+ and CD8+ fractions. Using primers that anneal to V and J segments, immunoSEQ multiplex PCR amplified the TCR beta CDR3 regions. A synthetic immune receptor repertoire was used to minimize amplification bias, and remaining bias was computationally removed after sequencing. On the study's bioinformatics: Custom Python scripts were used to quantify repertoire diversity as the Shannon entropy index. Unsorted, CD4+ and CD8+ repertoires were analyzed separately, except in combined analyses where CD4+ and CD8+ sequences were merged in silico. Clonal expansion was defined as a frequency increase of at least 2-fold after treatment compared with C1D1, and clones undetected at baseline were assigned a pseudocount of 0.5. Singleton clones were defined as clones with 0 or 1 copy at C1D1, and non-singleton clones were defined as clones with 2 or more copies. Clones expanded in unsorted samples were assigned a CD4+, CD8+ or unknown annotation through matching of protein sequences in sorted samples from the same patient. Wilcoxon tests on paired samples were used to test diversity changes from C1D1 to C4D1. TCRdb limited this immuneACCESS table to in-frame rearrangements with V and J called. A share of clones is missing; checked studies link under half to unresolved V genes, and the rest is unexplained. The DNA was the basis for D and trimming; V, J and clone size are from that table. The sample contains about 150,000 clones, 78% of them found a single time. The top ten clones comprise roughly 10% of the sample.

This specimen's time point label, interpreted: cycle 2 day 1 (C2D1) of nivolumab. All trial patients had relapsed after autologous stem cell transplantation, with cohorts A, B and C differing in prior brentuximab vedotin exposure. A total of under 70 patients with relapsed/refractory classical Hodgkin lymphoma made up the trial cohort, and each patient's best overall response was complete response, partial response or progressive disease. Single-agent nivolumab was administered to trial patients in the multi-cohort phase II CheckMate 205 trial. Best overall response was determined by an independent review committee according to the 2007 International Working Group response criteria. Trial PBMCs were obtained immediately prior to nivolumab initiation (C1D1) and on therapy at cycle 2 day 1 and cycle 4 day 1. Peripheral blood was collected in 8 mL Vacutainer Cell Preparation Tubes, from which PBMCs were isolated by centrifugation and then cryopreserved.

The CDR3 runs 15 amino acids, cysteine and phenylalanine included. Only the CDR3 part of the read is kept: 45 bases, read in frame from the first base. V loses 0 bases at its end and J loses 6 bases; junction bases beyond the gene matches: 4. Looking up the germline V gene (reference sequence) yields CDR1 MNHNY and CDR2 SVGAGI. Comment on this clone: The antigen it recognizes is unknown. No clone much larger than this one lies a single base away; base qualities are absent.

The clonotype originates from a human donor with classical Hodgkin lymphoma. The V and J segments used are TRBV6-6 and TRBJ2-3, with 9 bases matching TRBD2. This material consisted of peripheral blood mononuclear cells (PBMCs), taken before the second cycle of nivolumab. The CDR3: CASSYSGTSIDTQYF. The DNA is as follows: TGTGCCAGCAGTTACTCGGGGACTAGCATCGATACGCAGTATTTT.